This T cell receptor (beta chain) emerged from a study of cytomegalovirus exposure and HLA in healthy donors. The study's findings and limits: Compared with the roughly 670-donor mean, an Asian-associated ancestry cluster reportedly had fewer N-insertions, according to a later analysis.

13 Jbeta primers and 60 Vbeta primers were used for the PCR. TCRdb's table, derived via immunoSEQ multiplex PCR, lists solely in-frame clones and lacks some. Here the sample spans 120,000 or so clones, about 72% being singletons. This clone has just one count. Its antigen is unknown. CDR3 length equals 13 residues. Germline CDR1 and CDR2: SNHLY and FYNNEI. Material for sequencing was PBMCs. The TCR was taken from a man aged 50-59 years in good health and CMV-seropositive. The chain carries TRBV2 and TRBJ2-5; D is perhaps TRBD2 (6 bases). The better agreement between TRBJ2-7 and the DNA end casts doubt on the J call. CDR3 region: CATTGSGSYEQYF. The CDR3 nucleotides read TGTGCCACCACAGGTAGCGGCTCCTACGAGCAGTACTTC.